This T cell receptor beta chain was identified during a study of T cells after yellow fever vaccination. Overall study results and limits: There was a small share of clonotypes that showed up in both the CD4 and CD8 compartments.

Trimming shortened V by 2 bases and J by 5 bases, and 10 bases separated the two germline ends. The CDR3 runs to 13 residues. Germline V gene sequence: CDR1 DFQATT, CDR2 SNEGSKA (reference sequence). This clonotype was counted many times. Its antigen remains unidentified. MiXCR was run by TCRdb on the 5' RACE reads, yielding one entry per CDR3 protein. Here the sample spans 230,000 or so distinct CDR3 sequences, approximately 3.5% being singletons. The sequence was collected from a man younger than 35 who received the YFV17D yellow fever vaccine. This chain uses TRBV20-1 with TRBJ2-1; D ambiguous. The sample here was PBMCs, taken 15 days after the yellow fever booster vaccination. The CDR3 DNA is TGCAGTGCTAGACCCTACTGGAACAATGAGCAGTTCTTC. This translates into CSARPYWNNEQFF.